A single sample gave rise to the 23 T cell receptor beta chains below, sequenced in a study of identical twins. Using its own MiXCR run on the 5' RACE reads, TCRdb lists one record per CDR3 protein. In the table there are 650,000 to 800,000 distinct CDR3 sequences, 8.6% of which are singletons. These data were likewise used in another study, on yellow fever vaccine responses in identical twins.

The sample taken for sequencing was PBMCs. These receptor sequences come from a woman aged 18-30 years in good health.

A few counts support this clonotype. The V gene is TRBV18, the J gene TRBJ2-7; maybe TRBD1 (6 bases). Trimming stripped 3 bases from V and 6 bases from J, with 15 bases between. CDR1 and CDR2 from the germline V gene are KGHSH and LQKENI. The length of the CDR3 is 14 residues. The CDR3 DNA sequence: TGTGCCAGCTCACCGACTATACAGGGTACCGAGCAGTACTTC. It codes for CASSPTIQGTEQYF.

The sample holds many counts of this clonotype. V gene TRBV29-1 combines with J gene TRBJ2-7, with a tentative D call TRBD1 (6 bases). This CDR3 is built from 14 residues. V lost 3 bases, J lost 3 bases, and 15 bases lay in between. Germline V gives CDR1 SQVTM, CDR2 ANQGSEA. This chain's CDR3 is CSVEGGDNFYEQYF. The CDR3 nucleotides are TGCAGCGTTGAGGGTGGGGACAATTTCTACGAGCAGTACTTC.

This clonotype appeared many times. The V gene is TRBV5-1, the J gene TRBJ1-1; D is undetermined. Germline V gene lookup returns CDR1 SGHRS and CDR2 YFSETQ. Trimming pared 0 bases from V and 1 base from J, leaving 7 bases between. This CDR3 spans 14 amino acids. The CDR3 is CASSLASGNTEAFF. In nucleotides, the CDR3 is TGCGCCAGCAGCTTGGCCTCTGGGAACACTGAAGCTTTCTTT.

The chain is built from TRBV4-3 and TRBJ2-1; possible D gene TRBD2, 5 bases. The germline V gene encodes CDR1 LGHNA and CDR2 YSLEER. There are 17 residues in the CDR3. Trimming left V 0 bases short and J 5 bases short, with 17 bases between. In nucleotides, the CDR3 is TGCGCCAGCAGCCAAGATGGGCCCGGAGGCGCTGACAATGAGCAGTTCTTC. This sequence encodes CASSQDGPGGADNEQFF.

The chain recombines TRBV14 with TRBJ2-7, with D possibly matching TRBD1 (6 bases). Trimming removed 3 bases at V and 4 bases at J, with 13 bases between. The CDR3 contains 14 residues. Per germline, CDR1 SGHDN and CDR2 FVKESK. CDR3 in DNA: TGTGCCAGCAGCCACCGACAGGTTTGGTACGAGCAGTACTTC. It yields the protein CASSHRQVWYEQYF.

The chain uses TRBV30 and TRBJ2-3, with TRBD2 identical over 8 bases. The CDR3 has 14 amino acids. V was pared by 3 bases and J by 2 bases, with 4 bases of the junction left unmatched. Per germline, CDR1 GTSNPN and CDR2 SVGIG (reference sequence). The CDR3, as DNA: TGTGCCTGGAGCATAGCGGGGTTCACAGATACGCAGTATTTT. Its protein is CAWSIAGFTDTQYF.

The chain links TRBV15 to TRBJ2-7, with TRBD2 identical over 12 bases. CDR1 is LNHNV, CDR2 YYDKDF, per germline (reference sequence). V shed 4 bases, J shed 4 bases, and the junction held 2 bases outside the gene matches. The CDR3 totals 14 residues. DNA for the CDR3: TGTGCCACCAGCATAACTAGCGGGAGGTACGAGCAGTACTTC. It is translated as CATSITSGRYEQYF.

The CDR3 sequence: CASSFRGSFSYEQYF. CDR3 sequence (DNA): TGTGCCAGCAGTTTTCGCGGGAGCTTCTCCTACGAGCAGTACTTC. J is TRBJ2-7 and V is TRBV27, with TRBD2 matching over 7 bases. With 3 bases clipped from V and 0 bases from J, the junction kept 5 bases outside the gene matches. Germline CDR1 and CDR2: MNHEY and SMNVEV (reference sequence). The CDR3 contains 15 residues.

This clonotype occurred a few times. V and J are TRBV27 and TRBJ2-3, with 8 bases fitting TRBD2. The germline CDR1 and CDR2 sequences are MNHEY and SMNVEV (reference sequence). The CDR3 is made up of 15 amino acids. After removal of 4 bases from V and 4 bases from J, the junction contained 7 bases not matched to a gene. CDR3 DNA sequence: TGTGCCAGCAGTTCAAGCGGGAGTATTCCAGATACGCAGTATTTT. This sequence encodes CASSSSGSIPDTQYF.

V usage is TRBV10-3 and J usage is TRBJ2-7; D perhaps matches TRBD1 (6 bases). This CDR3 spans 13 amino acids. The germline gives CDR1 ENHRY, CDR2 SYGVKD. V dropped 8 bases and J dropped 0 bases, with 11 bases sitting between them. The CDR3 loop is CAIQQGGSYEQYF. In DNA form, the CDR3 reads TGTGCCATCCAACAGGGTGGCTCCTACGAGCAGTACTTC.

The chain carries TRBV5-1 and TRBJ1-3; TRBD1 matches 8 bases. The CDR3 has 16 residues. V lost 4 bases to trimming and J lost 0 bases; unmatched junction nucleotides: 6. Germline CDR1 SGHRS, CDR2 YFSETQ. The DNA for the CDR3 is TGCGCCAGCAGCCCCCGGGACAGGAGCTCTGGAAACACCATATATTTT. It translates to CASSPRDRSSGNTIYF. Using reference TRBV5-1 and TRBJ1-3 for the parts outside the CDR3, the full variable domain is KAGVTQTPRYLIKTRGQQVTLSCSPISGHRSVSWYQQTPGQGLQFLFEYFSETQRNKGNFPGRFSGRQFSNSRSEMNVSTLELGDSALYLCASSPRDRSSGNTIYFGEGSWLTVV.

J is TRBJ1-2 and V is TRBV18; D gene ambiguous. The CDR3 runs 16 residues. V was pared by 4 bases and J by 0 bases, with 15 bases between. Germline V CDR1 and CDR2: KGHSH, LQKENI. The CDR3 coding sequence is TGTGCCAGCTCACAGTTCTTAGAGCAATCTAACTATGGCTACACCTTC. Amino acid sequence: CASSQFLEQSNYGYTF.

The rearrangement uses TRBV2 and TRBJ2-7; 12 bases align to TRBD1. The CDR3 totals 14 residues. V was clipped by 6 bases and J by 5 bases; unmatched bases: 5. The germline gives CDR1 SNHLY, CDR2 FYNNEI. This CDR3 reads CASRPGQGADEQYF. As DNA, the CDR3 is TGTGCCAGCAGGCCGGGACAGGGGGCAGACGAGCAGTACTTC. Filled out from reference TRBV2 and TRBJ2-7, the complete variable domain reads EPEVTQTPSHQVTQMGQEVILRCVPISNHLYFYWYRQILGQKVEFLVSFYNNEISEKSEIFDDQFSVERPDGSNFTLKIRSTKLEDSAMYFCASRPGQGADEQYFGPGTRLTVT.

The chain links TRBV7-2 to TRBJ2-7; the D gene is possibly TRBD2 (6 bases). Trimming took 5 bases from V and 1 from J, leaving 15 bases between them. CDR1 SGHTA and CDR2 FQGNSA come from the germline V gene. The CDR3 has 15 residues. The CDR3 coding sequence is TGTGCCAGCAGCACCCAGCGGAGGGGTTCCTACGAGCAGTACTTC. This translates into CASSTQRRGSYEQYF.

This clonotype was detected many times. This rearrangement joins TRBV12-3 or TRBV12-4 to TRBJ2-1; TRBD1 matches 11 bases. Germline trimming cut 6 bases from V and 7 bases from J; bases unmatched to any gene: 8. CDR3 length: 15 amino acids. The CDR3: CASSTGQGAINEQFF. The CDR3, as DNA: TGTGCCAGCAGCACTGGACAGGGGGCTATAAATGAGCAGTTCTTC.

This clonotype was recorded many times. The chain has TRBV20-1 and TRBJ1-1, with 11 bases fitting TRBD1. V lost 0 bases and J lost 4; bases outside the gene matches: 4. Looked up from germline, CDR1 is DFQATT and CDR2 is SNEGSKA (reference sequence). The CDR3 consists of 15 residues. CDR3 residues: CSARDSDRGPTEAFF. The DNA for the CDR3 is TGCAGTGCTAGAGATTCGGACAGGGGGCCCACTGAAGCTTTCTTT.

In its sample, this clonotype was seen many times. The chain employs TRBV4-3 and TRBJ2-7; D gene unclear. The CDR3 has 16 residues. In germline, CDR1 is LGHNA, CDR2 YSLEER. Trimming took 0 bases from V and 3 from J, leaving 15 bases between them. In nucleotides, the CDR3 is TGCGCCAGCAGCCAAGATCGTAATAGTTGGTTCTACGAGCAGTACTTC. It specifies CASSQDRNSWFYEQYF.

This clonotype was seen a few times. V gene TRBV20-1 combines with J gene TRBJ2-7, with 7 nucleotides matching TRBD1. There are 14 residues in the CDR3. Germline CDR1 is DFQATT and CDR2 is SNEGSKA (reference sequence). V was clipped by 2 bases and J by 2 bases; unmatched bases: 6. DNA for the CDR3: TGCAGTGCTAGACACGGGACAGCCACCTACGAGCAGTACTTC. Protein: CSARHGTATYEQYF.

CDR3 in amino acids: CASSPPLRADTQYF. As DNA, the CDR3 is TGTGCCAGCAGCCCCCCCCTCCGGGCAGATACGCAGTATTTT. The chain joins TRBV5-6 to TRBJ2-3; D call uncertain. The length of the CDR3 is 14 residues. The germline V and J ends were trimmed by 4 bases and 4 bases, with 13 bases remaining between them. Germline assignment: CDR1 SGHDT and CDR2 YYEEEE.

This clonotype was counted once. The chain couples TRBV6-1 to TRBJ2-1, with a tentative D call TRBD1 (7 bases). V was shortened by 3 bases and J by 6 bases, with 12 bases between the two germline ends. Germline CDR1 reads MNHNS; CDR2 reads SASEGT. The CDR3 totals 14 residues. The CDR3 is CASSEEGAFNEQFF. CDR3 coding DNA: TGTGCCAGCAGTGAGGAGGGGGCCTTCAATGAGCAGTTCTTC.

The chain links TRBV18 to TRBJ2-5; D might be TRBD2 (5 bases). Germline V gene lookup returns CDR1 KGHSH and CDR2 LQKENI. The CDR3 covers 13 residues. V was pared by 3 bases and J by 3 bases, with 8 bases between. DNA for the CDR3: TGTGCCAGCTCACCGGACGGGGAAGAGACCCAGTACTTC. Residues: CASSPDGEETQYF.

The sample holds many counts of this clonotype. V gene TRBV5-1 combines with J gene TRBJ2-3; 8 nucleotides agree with TRBD2. The CDR3 extends over 16 amino acids. V gave up 2 bases and J gave up 0 bases; unmatched junction bases: 5. From germline, CDR1 is SGHRS and CDR2 YFSETQ. In nucleotides, the CDR3 is TGCGCCAGCAGCTTCCTGCCTAGCGGGAGCACAGATACGCAGTATTTT. Encoded protein: CASSFLPSGSTDTQYF.

The rearrangement uses TRBV7-8 and TRBJ2-6; D may be TRBD1 (5 bases). Germline V gives CDR1 SGHVS, CDR2 FQNEAQ. The CDR3 runs 16 residues. V shed 3 bases and J shed 0 bases, with 9 bases lying between them. The CDR3 region has the DNA TGTGCCAGCAGCTTTACAGGAAGCTCTGGGGCCAACGTCCTGACTTTC. Amino acids: CASSFTGSSGANVLTF.